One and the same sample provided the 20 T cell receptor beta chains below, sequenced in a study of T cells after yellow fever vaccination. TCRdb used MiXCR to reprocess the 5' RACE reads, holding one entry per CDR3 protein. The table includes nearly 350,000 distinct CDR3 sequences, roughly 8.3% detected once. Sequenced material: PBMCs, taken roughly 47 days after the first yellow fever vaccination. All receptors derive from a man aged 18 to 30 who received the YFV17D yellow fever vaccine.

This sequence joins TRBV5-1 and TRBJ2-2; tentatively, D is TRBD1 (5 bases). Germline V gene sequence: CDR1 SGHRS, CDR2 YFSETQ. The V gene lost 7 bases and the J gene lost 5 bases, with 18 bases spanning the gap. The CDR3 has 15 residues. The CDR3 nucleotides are TGCGCCAGCTACCTGGGGCTCGATGCTACCGGGGAGCTGTTTTTT. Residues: CASYLGLDATGELFF.

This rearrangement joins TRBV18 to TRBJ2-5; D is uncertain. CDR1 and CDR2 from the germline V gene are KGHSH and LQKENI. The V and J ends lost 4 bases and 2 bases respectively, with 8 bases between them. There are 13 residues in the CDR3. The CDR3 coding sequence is TGTGCCAGCTCACAGGAGAGACAAGAGACCCAGTACTTC. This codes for CASSQERQETQYF.

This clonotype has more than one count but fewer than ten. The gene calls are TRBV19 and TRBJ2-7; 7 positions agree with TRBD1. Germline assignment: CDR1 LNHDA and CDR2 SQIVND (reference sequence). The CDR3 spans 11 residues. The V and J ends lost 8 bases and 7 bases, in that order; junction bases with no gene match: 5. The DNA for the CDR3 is TGTGCCAGTCGGGACAGTTGGGAGCAGTACTTC. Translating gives CASRDSWEQYF.

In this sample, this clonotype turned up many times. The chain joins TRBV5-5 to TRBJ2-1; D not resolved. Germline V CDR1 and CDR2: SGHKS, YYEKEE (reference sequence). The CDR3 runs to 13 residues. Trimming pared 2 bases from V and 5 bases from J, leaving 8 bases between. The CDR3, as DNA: TGTGCCAGCAGCTTCTGGACCAACAATGAGCAGTTCTTC. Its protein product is CASSFWTNNEQFF. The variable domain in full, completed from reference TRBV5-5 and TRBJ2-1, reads DAGVTQSPTHLIKTRGQQVTLRCSPISGHKSVSWYQQVLGQGPQFIFQYYEKEERGRGNFPDRFSARQFPNYSSELNVNALLLGDSALYLCASSFWTNNEQFFGPGTRLTVL.

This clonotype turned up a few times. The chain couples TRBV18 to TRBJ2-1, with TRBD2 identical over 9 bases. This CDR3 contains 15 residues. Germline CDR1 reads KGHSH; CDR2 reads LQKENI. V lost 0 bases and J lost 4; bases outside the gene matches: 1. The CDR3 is CASSPPAGGYNEQFF. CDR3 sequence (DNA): TGTGCCAGCTCACCACCGGCGGGGGGGTACAATGAGCAGTTCTTC.

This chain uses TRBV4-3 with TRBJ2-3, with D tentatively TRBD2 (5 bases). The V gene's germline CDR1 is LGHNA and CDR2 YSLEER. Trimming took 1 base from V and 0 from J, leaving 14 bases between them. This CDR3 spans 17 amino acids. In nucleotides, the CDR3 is TGCGCCAGCAGCCAAGGGGTCCGGGGATCGAGCACAGATACGCAGTATTTT. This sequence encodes CASSQGVRGSSTDTQYF.

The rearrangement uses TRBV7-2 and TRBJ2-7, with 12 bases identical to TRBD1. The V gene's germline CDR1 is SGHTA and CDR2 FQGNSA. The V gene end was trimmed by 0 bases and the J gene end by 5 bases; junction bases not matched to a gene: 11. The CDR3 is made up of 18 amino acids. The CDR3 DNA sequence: TGTGCCAGCAGCTTAGCTCCGTTGGGGACAGGGGGCAAGGACGAGCAGTACGTC. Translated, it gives CASSLAPLGTGGKDEQYV.

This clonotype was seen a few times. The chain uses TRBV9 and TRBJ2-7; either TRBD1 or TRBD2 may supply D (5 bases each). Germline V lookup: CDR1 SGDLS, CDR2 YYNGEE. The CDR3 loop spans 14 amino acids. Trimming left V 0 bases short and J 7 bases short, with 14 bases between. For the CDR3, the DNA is TGTGCCAGCAGCGTAGGTCCAGGGACGCGGGAGCAGTACGTC. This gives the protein CASSVGPGTREQYV.

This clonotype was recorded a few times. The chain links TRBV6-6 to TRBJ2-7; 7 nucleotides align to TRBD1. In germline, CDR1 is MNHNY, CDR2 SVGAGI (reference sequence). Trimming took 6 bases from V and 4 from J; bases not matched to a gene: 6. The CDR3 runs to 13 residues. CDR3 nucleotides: TGTGCCAGCAGGGAACAGGGGAGTTACGAGCAGTACTTC. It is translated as CASREQGSYEQYF.

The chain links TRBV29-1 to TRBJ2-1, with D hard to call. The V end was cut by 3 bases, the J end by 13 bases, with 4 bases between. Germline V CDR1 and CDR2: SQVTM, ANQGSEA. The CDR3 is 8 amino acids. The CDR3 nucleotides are TGCAGCGTTGACGGACAGTTCTTC. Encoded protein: CSVDGQFF.

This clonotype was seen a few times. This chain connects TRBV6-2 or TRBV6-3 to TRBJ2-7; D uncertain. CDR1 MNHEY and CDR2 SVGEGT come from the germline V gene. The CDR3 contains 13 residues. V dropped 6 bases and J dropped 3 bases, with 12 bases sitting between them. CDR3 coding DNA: TGTGCCAGCAGCGAAATCCCCTACTACGAGCAGTACGTC. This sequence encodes CASSEIPYYEQYV.

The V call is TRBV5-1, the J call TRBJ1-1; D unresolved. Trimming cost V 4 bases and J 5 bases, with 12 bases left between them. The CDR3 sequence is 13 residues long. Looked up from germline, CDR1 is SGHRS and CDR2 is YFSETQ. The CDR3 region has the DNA TGCGCCAGCAGCCGTCGGGGAGGTACTGAAGCTTTCTTT. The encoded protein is CASSRRGGTEAFF.

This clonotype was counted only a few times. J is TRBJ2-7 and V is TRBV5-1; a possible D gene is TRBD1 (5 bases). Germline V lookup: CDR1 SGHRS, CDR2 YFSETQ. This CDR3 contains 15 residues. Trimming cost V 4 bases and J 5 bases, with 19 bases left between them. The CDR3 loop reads CASSQSNQGKDEQYF. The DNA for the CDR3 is TGCGCCAGCAGCCAATCTAACCAGGGCAAGGACGAGCAGTACTTC. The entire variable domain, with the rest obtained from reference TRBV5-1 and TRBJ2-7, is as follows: KAGVTQTPRYLIKTRGQQVTLSCSPISGHRSVSWYQQTPGQGLQFLFEYFSETQRNKGNFPGRFSGRQFSNSRSEMNVSTLELGDSALYLCASSQSNQGKDEQYFGPGTRLTVT.

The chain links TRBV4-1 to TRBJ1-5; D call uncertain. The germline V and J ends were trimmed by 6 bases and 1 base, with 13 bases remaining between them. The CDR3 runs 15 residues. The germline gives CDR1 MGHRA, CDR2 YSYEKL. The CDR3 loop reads CASRPHTLSNQPQHF. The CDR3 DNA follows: TGCGCCAGCAGACCACACACCCTGAGCAATCAGCCCCAGCATTTT.

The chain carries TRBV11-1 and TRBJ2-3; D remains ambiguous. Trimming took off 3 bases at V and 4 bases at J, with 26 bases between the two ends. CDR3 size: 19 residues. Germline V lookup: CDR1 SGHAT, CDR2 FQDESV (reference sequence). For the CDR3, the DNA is TGTGCCAGCAGCTTCCTCGAACCACGGGCAGAGCGAATATCAGATACGCAGTATTTT. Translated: CASSFLEPRAERISDTQYF.

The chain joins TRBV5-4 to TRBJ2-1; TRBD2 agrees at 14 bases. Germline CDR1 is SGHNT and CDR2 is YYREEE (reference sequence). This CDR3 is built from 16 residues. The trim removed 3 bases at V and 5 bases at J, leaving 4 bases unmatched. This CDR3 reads CASSWGGLAGDNEQFF. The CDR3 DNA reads TGTGCCAGCAGCTGGGGGGGACTAGCGGGGGACAATGAGCAGTTCTTC.

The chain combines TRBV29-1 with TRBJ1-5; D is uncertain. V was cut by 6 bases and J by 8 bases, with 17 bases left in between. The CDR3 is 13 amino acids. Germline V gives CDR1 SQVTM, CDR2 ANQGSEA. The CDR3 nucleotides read TGCAGCGTACTTCAGGATTCCTATGAGCCCCAGCATTTT. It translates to CSVLQDSYEPQHF. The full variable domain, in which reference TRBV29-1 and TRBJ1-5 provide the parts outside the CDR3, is SAVISQKPSRDICQRGTSLTIQCQVDSQVTMMFWYRQQPGQSLTLIATANQGSEATYESGFVIDKFPISRPNLTFSTLTVSNMSPEDSSIYLCSVLQDSYEPQHFGDGTRLSIL.

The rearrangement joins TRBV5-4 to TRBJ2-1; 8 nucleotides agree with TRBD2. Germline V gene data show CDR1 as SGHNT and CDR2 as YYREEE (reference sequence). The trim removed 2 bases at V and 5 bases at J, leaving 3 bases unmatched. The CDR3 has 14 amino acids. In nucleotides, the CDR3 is TGTGCCAGCAGCTTCGCGGGGGGAAACAATGAGCAGTTCTTC. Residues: CASSFAGGNNEQFF.

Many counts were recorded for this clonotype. CDR3 sequence: CSAPRTGTFYNEQFF. The CDR3 nucleotides are TGCAGTGCTCCCCGGACAGGGACTTTCTACAATGAGCAGTTCTTC. This chain connects TRBV20-1 to TRBJ2-1; 8 nucleotides match TRBD1. The CDR3 spans 15 residues. The J segment lost 3 bases and the V segment lost 5 bases, leaving 9 bases of the junction unmatched. Germline V gene data show CDR1 as DFQATT and CDR2 as SNEGSKA (reference sequence).

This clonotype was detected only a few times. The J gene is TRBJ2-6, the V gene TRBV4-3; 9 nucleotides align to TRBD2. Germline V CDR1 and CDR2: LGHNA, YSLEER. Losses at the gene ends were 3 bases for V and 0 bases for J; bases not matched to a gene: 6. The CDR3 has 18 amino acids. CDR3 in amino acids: CASSQIAGDFSGANVLTF. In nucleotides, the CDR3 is TGCGCCAGCAGCCAGATAGCGGGGGACTTCTCTGGGGCCAACGTCCTGACTTTC.